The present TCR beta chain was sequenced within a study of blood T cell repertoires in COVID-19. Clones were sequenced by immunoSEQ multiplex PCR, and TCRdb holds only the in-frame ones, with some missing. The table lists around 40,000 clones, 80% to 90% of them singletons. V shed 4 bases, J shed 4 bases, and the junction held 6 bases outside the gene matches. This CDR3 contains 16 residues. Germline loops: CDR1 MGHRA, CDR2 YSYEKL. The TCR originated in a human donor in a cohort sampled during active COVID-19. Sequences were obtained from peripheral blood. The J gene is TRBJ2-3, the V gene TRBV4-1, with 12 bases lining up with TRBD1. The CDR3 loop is CASSPTGTGGADTQYF. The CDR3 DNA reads TGCGCCAGCAGCCCAACCGGGACAGGGGGCGCAGATACGCAGTATTTT.